The TCR beta chain described here comes from a study of PD-L1 blockade in urothelial cancer. Study-wide context: Patients took up atezolizumab around 2014 at 1,200 mg intravenously every 3 weeks.

As for time point: peripheral blood 6 weeks after treatment start. Only in-frame clones appear in the TCRdb table, and some are missing; sequencing was by immunoSEQ multiplex PCR. This sample carries about 50,000 clones, more than 75% of them seen once, and the ten largest clones take less than 2.5%. CDR3 length: 16 residues. With 4 bases clipped from V and 2 bases from J, the junction kept 10 bases outside the gene matches. In germline, CDR1 is SGHNT, CDR2 YYREEE (reference sequence). Sequenced material: PBMCs, taken around atezolizumab (anti-PD-L1) treatment. The chain recombines TRBV5-4 with TRBJ2-7; 9 nucleotides line up with TRBD2. This TCR was recovered from a man in his fifties or sixties with urothelial cancer. The CDR3 reads CASSKPGTSSTYEQYF. The CDR3 region has the DNA TGTGCCAGCAGCAAGCCCGGGACTAGCAGCACCTACGAGCAGTACTTC.